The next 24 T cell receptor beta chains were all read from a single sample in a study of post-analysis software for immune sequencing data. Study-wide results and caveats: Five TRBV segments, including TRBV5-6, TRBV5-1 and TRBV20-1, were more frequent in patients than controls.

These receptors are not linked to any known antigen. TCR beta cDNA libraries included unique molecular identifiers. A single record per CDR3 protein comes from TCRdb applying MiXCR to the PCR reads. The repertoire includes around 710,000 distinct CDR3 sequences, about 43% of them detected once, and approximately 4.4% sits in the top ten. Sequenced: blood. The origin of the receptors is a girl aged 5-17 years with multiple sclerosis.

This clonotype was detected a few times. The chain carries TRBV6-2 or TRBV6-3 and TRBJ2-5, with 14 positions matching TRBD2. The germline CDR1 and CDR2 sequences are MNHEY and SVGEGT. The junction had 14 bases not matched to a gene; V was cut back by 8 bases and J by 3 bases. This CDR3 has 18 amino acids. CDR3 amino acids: CASPRPGLAGDRKETQYF. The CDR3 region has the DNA TGTGCCAGCCCCAGGCCGGGACTAGCGGGAGATCGGAAAGAGACCCAGTACTTC.

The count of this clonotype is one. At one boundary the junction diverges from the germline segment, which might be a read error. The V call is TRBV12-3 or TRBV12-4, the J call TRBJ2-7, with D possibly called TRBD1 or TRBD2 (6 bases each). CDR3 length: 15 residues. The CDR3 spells CACSWGAAISYEQYF. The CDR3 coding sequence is TGTGCCTGCAGTTGGGGGGCGGCAATTTCCTACGAGCAGTACTTC.

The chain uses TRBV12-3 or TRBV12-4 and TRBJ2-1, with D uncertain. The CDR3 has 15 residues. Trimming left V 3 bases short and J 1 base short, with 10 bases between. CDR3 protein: CASSFGRLSYNEQFF. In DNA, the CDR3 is TGTGCCAGCAGTTTTGGCCGGCTATCCTACAATGAGCAGTTCTTC.

The CDR3 DNA reads as TGCAGTGCCAAGGTGGGCGACACTGAAGCTTTCTTT. Translation: CSAKVGDTEAFF. V is TRBV20-1 and J is TRBJ1-1, with no clear D. This CDR3 is built from 12 residues. V dropped 6 bases and J dropped 3 bases, with 11 bases sitting between them. Per the germline V gene, CDR1 is DFQATT and CDR2 is SNEGSKA (reference sequence).

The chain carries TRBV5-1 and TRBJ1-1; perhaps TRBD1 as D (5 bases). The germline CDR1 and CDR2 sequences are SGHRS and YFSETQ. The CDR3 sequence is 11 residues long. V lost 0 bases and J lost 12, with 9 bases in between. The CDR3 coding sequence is TGCGCCAGCAGCTTGGGGCAGGGACCTTTCTTT. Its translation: CASSLGQGPFF. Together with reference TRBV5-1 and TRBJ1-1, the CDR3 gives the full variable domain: KAGVTQTPRYLIKTRGQQVTLSCSPISGHRSVSWYQQTPGQGLQFLFEYFSETQRNKGNFPGRFSGRQFSNSRSEMNVSTLELGDSALYLCASSLGQGPFFGQGTRLTVV.

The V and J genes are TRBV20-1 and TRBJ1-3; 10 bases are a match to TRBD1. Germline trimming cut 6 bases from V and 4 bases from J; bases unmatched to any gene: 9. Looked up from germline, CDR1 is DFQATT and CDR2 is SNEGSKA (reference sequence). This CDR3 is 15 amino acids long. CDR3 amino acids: CSAHPGQGNGNTIYF. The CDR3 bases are TGCAGTGCGCATCCGGGACAGGGGAACGGAAACACCATATATTTT.

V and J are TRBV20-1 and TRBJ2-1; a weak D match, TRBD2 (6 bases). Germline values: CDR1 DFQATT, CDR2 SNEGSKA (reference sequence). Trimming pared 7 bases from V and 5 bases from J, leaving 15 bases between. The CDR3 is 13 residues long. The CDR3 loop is CSESASANNEQFF. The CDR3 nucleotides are TGCAGTGAATCCGCTAGCGCAAACAATGAGCAGTTCTTC.

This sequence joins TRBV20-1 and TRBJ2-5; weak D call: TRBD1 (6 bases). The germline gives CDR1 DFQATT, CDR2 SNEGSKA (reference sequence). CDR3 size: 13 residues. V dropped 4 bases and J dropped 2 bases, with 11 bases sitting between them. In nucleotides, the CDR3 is TGCAGTGCTACCCACAGGGAGCAAGAGACCCAGTACTTC. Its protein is CSATHREQETQYF.

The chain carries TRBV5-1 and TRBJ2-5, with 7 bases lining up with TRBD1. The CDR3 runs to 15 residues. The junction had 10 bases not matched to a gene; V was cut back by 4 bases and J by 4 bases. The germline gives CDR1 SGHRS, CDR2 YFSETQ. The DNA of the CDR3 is TGCGCCAGCAGCAGGGACAGTATGGCGGGAGAGACCCAGTACTTC. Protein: CASSRDSMAGETQYF.

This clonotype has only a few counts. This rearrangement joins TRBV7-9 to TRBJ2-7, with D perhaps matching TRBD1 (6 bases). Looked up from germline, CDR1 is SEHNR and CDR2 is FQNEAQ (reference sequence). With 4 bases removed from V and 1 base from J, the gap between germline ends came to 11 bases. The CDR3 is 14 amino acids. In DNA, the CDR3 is TGTGCCAGCAGCTCCGGGACAATTTCCTACGAGCAGTACTTC. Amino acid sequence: CASSSGTISYEQYF. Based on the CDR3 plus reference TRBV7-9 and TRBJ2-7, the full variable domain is DTGVSQNPRHKITKRGQNVTFRCDPISEHNRLYWYRQTLGQGPEFLTYFQNEAQLEKSRLLSDRFSAERPKGSFSTLEIQRTEQGDSAMYLCASSSGTISYEQYFGPGTRLTVT.

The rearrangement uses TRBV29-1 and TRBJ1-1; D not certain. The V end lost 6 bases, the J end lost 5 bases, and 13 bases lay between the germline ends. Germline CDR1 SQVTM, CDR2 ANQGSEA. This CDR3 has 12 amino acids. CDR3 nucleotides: TGCAGCGTCGTAGGTCGTATGACTGAAGCTTTCTTT. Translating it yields CSVVGRMTEAFF.

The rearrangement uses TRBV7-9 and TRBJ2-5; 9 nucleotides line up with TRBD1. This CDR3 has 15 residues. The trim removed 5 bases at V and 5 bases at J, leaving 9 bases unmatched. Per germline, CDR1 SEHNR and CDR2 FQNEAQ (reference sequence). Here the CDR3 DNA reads TGTGCCAGCAGCCCAACTACAGGGGGCGCGGAGACCCAGTACTTC. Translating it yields CASSPTTGGAETQYF.

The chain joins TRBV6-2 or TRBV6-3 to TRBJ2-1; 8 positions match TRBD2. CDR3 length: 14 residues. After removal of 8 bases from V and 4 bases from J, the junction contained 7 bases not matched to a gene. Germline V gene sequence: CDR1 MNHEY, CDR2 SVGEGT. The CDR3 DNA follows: TGTGCCAGCGGCCGAACTAGCGGATACAATGAGCAGTTCTTC. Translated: CASGRTSGYNEQFF.

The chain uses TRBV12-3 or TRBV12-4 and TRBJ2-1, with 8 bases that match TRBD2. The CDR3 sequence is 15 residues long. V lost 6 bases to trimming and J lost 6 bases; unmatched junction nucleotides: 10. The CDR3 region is CASSLSGSNANEQFF. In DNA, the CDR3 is TGTGCCAGCAGCCTGAGCGGGAGTAACGCCAATGAGCAGTTCTTC.

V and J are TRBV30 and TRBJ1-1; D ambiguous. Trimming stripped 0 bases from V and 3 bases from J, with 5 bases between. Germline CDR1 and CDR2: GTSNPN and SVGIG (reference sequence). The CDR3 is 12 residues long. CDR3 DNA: TGTGCCTGGAGTGTGGGAGACACTGAAGCTTTCTTT. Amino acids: CAWSVGDTEAFF.

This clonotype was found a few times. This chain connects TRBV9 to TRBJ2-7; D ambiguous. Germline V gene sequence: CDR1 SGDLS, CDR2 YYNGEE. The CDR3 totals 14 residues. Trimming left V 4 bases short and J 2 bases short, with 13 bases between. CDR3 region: CASSLDSAAYEQYF. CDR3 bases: TGTGCCAGCAGCCTCGACTCTGCGGCCTACGAGCAGTACTTC.

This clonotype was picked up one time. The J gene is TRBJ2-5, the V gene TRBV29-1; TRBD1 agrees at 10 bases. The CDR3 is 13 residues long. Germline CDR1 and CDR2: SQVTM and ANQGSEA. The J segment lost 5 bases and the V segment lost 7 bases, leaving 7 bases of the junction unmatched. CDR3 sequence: CSGMTGGEETQYF. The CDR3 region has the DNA TGCAGCGGCATGACAGGGGGCGAGGAGACCCAGTACTTC.

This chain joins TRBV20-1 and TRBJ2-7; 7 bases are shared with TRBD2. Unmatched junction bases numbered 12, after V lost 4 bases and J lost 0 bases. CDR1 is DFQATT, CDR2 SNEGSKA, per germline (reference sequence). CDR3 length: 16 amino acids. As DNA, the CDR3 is TGCAGTGCTATGGGGGGGAAAGGGCTAAGCTCCTACGAGCAGTACTTC. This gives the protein CSAMGGKGLSSYEQYF.

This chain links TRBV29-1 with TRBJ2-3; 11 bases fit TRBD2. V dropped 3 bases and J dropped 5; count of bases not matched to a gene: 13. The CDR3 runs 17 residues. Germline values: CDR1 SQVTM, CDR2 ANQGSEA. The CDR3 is CSVDEGTSGSLLDTQYF. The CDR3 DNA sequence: TGCAGCGTTGATGAGGGCACTAGCGGGAGTCTTTTAGATACGCAGTATTTT.

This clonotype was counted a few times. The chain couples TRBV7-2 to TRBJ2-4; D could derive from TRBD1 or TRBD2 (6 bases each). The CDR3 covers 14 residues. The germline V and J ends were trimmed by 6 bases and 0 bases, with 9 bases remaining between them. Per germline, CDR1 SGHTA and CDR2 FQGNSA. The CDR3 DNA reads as TGTGCCAGCAGAGGGGGGTTAGCCAAAAACATTCAGTACTTC. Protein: CASRGGLAKNIQYF.

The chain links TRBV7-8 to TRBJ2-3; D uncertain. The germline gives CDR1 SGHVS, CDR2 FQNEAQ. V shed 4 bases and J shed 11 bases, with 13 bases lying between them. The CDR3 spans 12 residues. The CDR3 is CASSSVGYRQYF. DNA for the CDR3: TGTGCCAGCAGCTCAGTAGGGTATAGGCAGTATTTT.

CDR3 in DNA: TGTGCCAGCAGCCTGCCTAGCGGAGACGGGGACGCTAGCACAGATACGCAGTATTTT. Translated: CASSLPSGDGDASTDTQYF. This chain links TRBV9 with TRBJ2-3, with TRBD2 matching over 7 bases. Germline V lookup: CDR1 SGDLS, CDR2 YYNGEE. CDR3 length: 19 amino acids. J gave up 0 bases and V 4 bases, and 17 bases lay outside the gene matches.

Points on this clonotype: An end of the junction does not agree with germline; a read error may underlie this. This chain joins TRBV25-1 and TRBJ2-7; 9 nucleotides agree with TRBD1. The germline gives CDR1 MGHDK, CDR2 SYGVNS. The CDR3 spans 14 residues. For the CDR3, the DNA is TGTGCCAGCAGTGGGGGACAGGGAGCCTACAAGCAGTACTTC. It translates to CASSGGQGAYKQYF.

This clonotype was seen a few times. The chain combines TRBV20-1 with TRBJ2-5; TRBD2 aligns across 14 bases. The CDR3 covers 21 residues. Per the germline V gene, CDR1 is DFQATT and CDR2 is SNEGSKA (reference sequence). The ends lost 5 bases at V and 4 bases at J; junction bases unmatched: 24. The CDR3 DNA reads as TGCAGTGCTCCCCGTCCGGGACTAGCGGGAGCACCGTATGGGAACCCAGAGACCCAGTACTTC. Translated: CSAPRPGLAGAPYGNPETQYF.